The sequence of this T cell receptor (beta chain) was determined in a study of TIL therapy for anti-PD-1-resistant metastatic lung cancer. The wider study: Most patients had lung adenocarcinoma; a few tumors were EGFR-mutant, two ALK-rearranged; half smoked currently or formerly. By whole-exome sequencing, median non-synonymous tumor mutation burden was around 1.5 mutations per megabase. Notes on the study in general: TIL cultures after expansion showed higher clonality and lower diversity than baseline tumor (median roughly 6.3% vs 31%). Many TIL product clones were absent from baseline tumor, suggesting clonal contraction.

This was the immunoSEQ v3 assay. Sequencing used immunoSEQ multiplex PCR; TCRdb keeps in-frame clones, though not all of them. The table lists some 13,000 clones, roughly three fifths of them singletons. The V gene's germline CDR1 is SQVTM and CDR2 ANQGSEA. V lost 7 bases to trimming and J lost 5 bases, with 18 bases between them. The CDR3 contains 13 residues. To note about this clone: Antigen specificity is unknown.

Time point of the sample: pre-treatment sample, taken before nivolumab and TIL therapy. Tumor tissue came from excised metastases, mostly pleural nodules or supraclavicular lymph nodes. The input for sequencing was tumor tissue, taken at baseline. This rearrangement joins TRBV29-1 to TRBJ2-7, with D tentatively TRBD2 (7 bases). The TCR originated in a woman between 30 and 80 years old with non-small cell lung cancer. The CDR3 DNA reads as TGCAGCGCCAAAGGGGGGGCTATCAACGAGCAGTACTTC. Amino acid sequence: CSAKGGAINEQYF.